This T cell receptor beta chain was sequenced in a study of Graves' ophthalmopathy and Graves' hyperthyroidism. Study results and limitations: A model built from 13 signatures distinguished ophthalmopathy from stable hyperthyroidism with about 86% sensitivity and around 81% specificity. For predicting ophthalmopathy progression, the model had about 71% sensitivity and roughly 77% specificity.

This clonotype was counted at least ten times. The antigen is not known. The authors defined stable hyperthyroidism as no ophthalmopathy within 18 months of follow-up. Uncontrolled infections, pregnancy, lactation or other autoimmune diseases led to patient exclusion. Investigators amplified TCR beta CDR3 regions from RNA transcripts. The first round was an RT-PCR with HTBI primers, and the second round was a multiplex PCR. TCRdb passed the multiplex PCR reads through MiXCR, listing each CDR3 protein once. The sample contains 400,000 to 450,000 distinct CDR3 sequences, roughly 21% of which appear only once. The CDR3 contains 15 residues. CDR1 is MNHEY, CDR2 SVGEGT, per germline. V was pared by 7 bases and J by 1 base, with 13 bases between.

Sequencing was performed on peripheral blood. The genes are TRBV6-2 or TRBV6-3 and TRBJ2-2; the D is unclear. This TCR was sampled from a woman aged 18 to 35 with stable Graves' hyperthyroidism. The chain's CDR3 is CASIHSLKNTGELFF. In DNA, the CDR3 is TGTGCCAGCATCCATAGCTTAAAGAACACCGGGGAGCTGTTTTTT.